This TCR beta chain was profiled in a study of memory CD4+ T cells and cytomegalovirus serostatus. Turning to the study itself: Donors were healthy Belgian adults, 9 CMV seropositive and around 23 seronegative. General observations from the study: CD4+ memory repertoires contained about two fifths of the roughly 150 reported CMV TCRbeta sequences. Median bootstrapped AUC for CMV status was about 0.95 originally, 0.9 to 0.93 US-trained.

The sort gate was single viable CD3+CD4+CD8-CD45RO+ cells for memory CD4+ T cells. Donors' CMV status reflects serum IgG against pp150, pp28, p38, p52. Worth noting for this clone: The antigen is not known.

Profiled with immunoSEQ multiplex PCR; TCRdb holds only in-frame clones, not every one. The sample contains around 88,000 clones, roughly 80% of which appear only once. The CDR3 spans 16 residues. The V end lost 3 bases, the J end lost 4 bases, and 18 bases lay between the germline ends. The V gene's germline CDR1 is LNHDA and CDR2 SQIVND (reference sequence). The sequence was obtained from an adult in good health and CMV-seropositive. The chain has TRBV19 and TRBJ1-2; possibly TRBD1 for D (5 bases). Source material: memory CD4+ T cells from blood. The DNA for the CDR3 is TGTGCCAGTAGTATCTATGGGCCAGGGCAACCCTATGGCTACACCTTC. It translates to CASSIYGPGQPYGYTF.